The source of this T cell receptor beta chain is a study of blood T cells in healthy people across ages. This clonotype showed up many times. What it binds is unknown. Primers used in a second PCR of roughly 7 to 11 cycles were a sample-barcoded 5' primer and a J-beta primer mix. Each CDR3 protein is one row after TCRdb ran MiXCR on the 5' RACE reads. The sample lists more than 500,000 distinct CDR3 sequences; roughly a quarter were seen once. Study-wide results and caveats: Researchers said unsorted PBMCs prevented a conclusive naive versus antigen-experienced comparison.

The sample comprised blood. The TCR originated in a woman between 65 and 79 years old in good health.

The CDR3, as DNA: TGCGCCAGCAGCTACCCTAGCGGGGGTATCTATGAGCAGTTCTTC. Amino acid sequence: CASSYPSGGIYEQFF. This chain uses TRBV5-1 with TRBJ2-1; TRBD2 agrees at 10 bases. Germline V gene data show CDR1 as SGHRS and CDR2 as YFSETQ. The CDR3 runs to 15 residues. V was pared by 3 bases and J by 8 bases, with 8 bases of the junction left unmatched.